This T cell receptor beta chain is from a study of cytomegalovirus exposure and HLA in healthy donors. The CDR3 runs 13 residues. Per the germline V gene, CDR1 is SGHDT and CDR2 is YYEEEE. V lost 4 bases and J 1 base, leaving 8 bases between the germline ends. Amplification used 60 Vbeta primers and 13 Jbeta primers. Libraries were prepared by immunoSEQ multiplex PCR; TCRdb keeps only in-frame clonotypes and omits some of them. This sample carries about 190,000 clones, around 75% of them seen once, and the ten largest clones take roughly 2.8%. The sequence was obtained from a woman between 25 and 40 years old in good health and CMV-seropositive. The chain employs TRBV5-6 and TRBJ1-1; unclear D gene. The sample was PBMCs. The CDR3 sequence is CASSPRGNTEAFF. CDR3 in DNA: TGTGCCAGCAGCCCTCGGGGGAACACTGAAGCTTTCTTT.